The next 24 T cell receptor beta chains were all read from a single sample in a study of identical twins. A single record per CDR3 protein comes from TCRdb applying MiXCR to the 5' RACE reads. The table records 250,000 or so distinct CDR3 sequences, about 8.5% of them present only once. These records were also assigned to another study, of yellow fever vaccine responses in identical twins.

What was sequenced was CD8+ T cells sorted from blood. These receptors came from a woman aged 18-29 years in good health.

A few counts support this clonotype. This chain uses TRBV7-8 with TRBJ2-1, with TRBD2 matching 8 bases. Germline V gene data show CDR1 as SGHVS and CDR2 as FQNEAQ. V lost 1 base, J lost 8 bases, and 4 bases stayed unmatched. This CDR3 comprises 14 residues. The CDR3 spells CASSLGGRTYEQFF. As DNA, the CDR3 is TGTGCCAGCAGCTTAGGCGGGAGGACATATGAGCAGTTCTTC.

In its sample, this clonotype was seen a few times. This chain connects TRBV27 to TRBJ2-1; 12 bases align to TRBD1. This CDR3 is built from 16 residues. With V trimmed by 5 bases and J by 4 bases, 6 bases remained unmatched. Germline lookup yields CDR1 MNHEY and CDR2 SMNVEV (reference sequence). The CDR3 sequence: CASSLGTGGLYNEQFF. CDR3 sequence (DNA): TGTGCCAGCAGTCTCGGGACAGGGGGCCTGTACAATGAGCAGTTCTTC.

The chain is built from TRBV4-3 and TRBJ2-3; TRBD2 agrees at 7 bases. Germline CDR1 and CDR2: LGHNA and YSLEER. The CDR3 sequence is 16 residues long. J gave up 4 bases and V 1 base, and 8 bases lay outside the gene matches. CDR3 nucleotides: TGCGCCAGCAGCCAAGGAGGGGCGGGAGAGGCAGATACGCAGTATTTT. Translated, it gives CASSQGGAGEADTQYF.

This clonotype was seen many times. The chain carries TRBV27 and TRBJ2-1, with D perhaps TRBD1 (6 bases). Trimming took off 2 bases at V and 3 bases at J, with 14 bases between the two ends. CDR1 and CDR2 (germline): MNHEY, SMNVEV (reference sequence). The CDR3 loop spans 16 amino acids. DNA for the CDR3: TGTGCCAGCAGTTTAGTACAGGGCACAGTCTACAATGAGCAGTTCTTC. This encodes CASSLVQGTVYNEQFF.

This clonotype was seen only a few times. The rearrangement links TRBV29-1 to TRBJ2-2; unclear D gene. The CDR3 sequence is 16 residues long. Deletions cut 7 bases from V and 0 bases from J, with 18 bases between. Germline CDR1 and CDR2: SQVTM and ANQGSEA. In DNA form, the CDR3 reads TGCAGCGATATATACCGAAGGACGGCGAACACCGGGGAGCTGTTTTTT. It encodes CSDIYRRTANTGELFF.

The chain uses TRBV20-1 and TRBJ2-1, with D perhaps matching TRBD1 (5 bases). This CDR3 has 15 residues. Germline V lookup: CDR1 DFQATT, CDR2 SNEGSKA (reference sequence). Trimming cost V 3 bases and J 8 bases, with 20 bases left between them. The CDR3 sequence is CSARGRADPFDEQFF. The CDR3 DNA reads as TGCAGTGCTAGGGGGCGAGCCGACCCCTTCGATGAGCAGTTCTTC.

This clonotype occurred a few times. This chain links TRBV29-1 with TRBJ2-7; TRBD2 aligns across 11 bases. Germline V CDR1 and CDR2: SQVTM, ANQGSEA. The CDR3 extends over 17 amino acids. V lost 1 base and J lost 0; bases outside the gene matches: 8. CDR3 in amino acids: CSVEGILGTSGSYEQYF. CDR3 coding DNA: TGCAGCGTTGAAGGGATTCTAGGGACTAGCGGCTCCTACGAGCAGTACTTC.

This clonotype was seen only a few times. This chain links TRBV6-2 or TRBV6-3 with TRBJ2-2; D remains ambiguous. This CDR3 region has 14 residues. Trimming removed 1 base at V and 1 base at J, with 4 bases between. In germline, CDR1 is MNHEY, CDR2 SVGEGT. CDR3 in DNA: TGTGCCAGCAGTTACTTTGAGAACACCGGGGAGCTGTTTTTT. This codes for CASSYFENTGELFF.

The V and J genes are TRBV2 and TRBJ2-1; D is uncertain. The CDR3 is 14 amino acids. CDR1 and CDR2 (germline): SNHLY, FYNNEI. V lost 8 bases and J lost 6, with 17 bases in between. The CDR3 DNA reads TGTGCCAGCGGCGGACGAGAAGGTATCAATGAGCAGTTCTTC. Its protein is CASGGREGINEQFF.

This clonotype came up many times. J is TRBJ2-6 and V is TRBV12-3 or TRBV12-4; 8 bases are a match to TRBD2. This CDR3 spans 14 amino acids. Trimming cost V 6 bases and J 3 bases; bases outside gene matches: 1. DNA for the CDR3: TGTGCCAGCAGCAGCGGGGGTGGGGCCAACGTCCTGACTTTC. This gives the protein CASSSGGGANVLTF.

This clonotype was picked up many times. V and J are TRBV10-3 and TRBJ2-7, with D hard to call. Trimming shortened V by 2 bases and J by 5 bases, and 7 bases separated the two germline ends. This CDR3 region has 12 residues. CDR1 ENHRY and CDR2 SYGVKD come from the germline V gene. The CDR3 is CAISEDANEQYF. The DNA for the CDR3 is TGTGCCATCAGTGAGGATGCGAACGAGCAGTACTTC.

The chain is built from TRBV5-4 and TRBJ2-7; 8 bases align to TRBD2. Trimming removed 2 bases from V and 4 bases from J; junction bases left unmatched: 5. The germline V gene has CDR1 SGHNT and CDR2 YYREEE (reference sequence). CDR3 length: 14 amino acids. In DNA form, the CDR3 reads TGTGCCAGCAGCTTCGGGACTAGTGTTTACGAGCAGTACTTC. As protein: CASSFGTSVYEQYF.

This clonotype was seen a few times. The rearrangement joins TRBV5-1 to TRBJ2-3, with 11 bases identical to TRBD2. There are 15 residues in the CDR3. Looked up from germline, CDR1 is SGHRS and CDR2 is YFSETQ. V was clipped by 5 bases and J by 6 bases; unmatched bases: 8. The CDR3 loop reads CASRQTSGAVDTQYF. CDR3 coding DNA: TGCGCCAGCAGACAGACTAGCGGGGCTGTGGATACGCAGTATTTT.

V and J are TRBV3-1 and TRBJ1-1; no firm D call. This CDR3 is 15 amino acids long. Germline CDR1 LGHDT, CDR2 YNNKEL (reference sequence). Trimming pared 4 bases from V and 1 base from J, leaving 13 bases between. CDR3 loop: CASSPPYIGNTEAFF. For the CDR3, the DNA is TGTGCCAGCAGCCCCCCTTACATAGGGAACACTGAAGCTTTCTTT.

This clonotype was counted many times. The CDR3 here is CASSPKGWYEQYF. CDR3 bases: TGTGCCAGCAGCCCAAAGGGTTGGTACGAGCAGTACTTC. This rearrangement joins TRBV7-2 to TRBJ2-7; no clear D gene. This CDR3 is 13 amino acids long. Germline-derived CDR1 and CDR2 are SGHTA and FQGNSA. The germline V and J ends were trimmed by 5 bases and 4 bases, with 12 bases remaining between them.

The V gene is TRBV4-1, the J gene TRBJ2-7; D is undetermined. Trimming took 1 base from V and 6 from J, leaving 13 bases between them. Germline V gene sequence: CDR1 MGHRA, CDR2 YSYEKL. The CDR3 is 14 residues long. This chain's CDR3 is CASSQGPRYTEQYF. As DNA, the CDR3 is TGCGCCAGCAGCCAAGGCCCCAGGTACACCGAGCAGTACTTC.

V and J are TRBV11-2 and TRBJ2-7; TRBD1 aligns across 9 bases. This CDR3 region has 14 residues. The J segment lost 6 bases and the V segment lost 8 bases, leaving 11 bases of the junction unmatched. The germline V gene has CDR1 SGHAT and CDR2 FQNNGV. The CDR3 here is CASATQGARSEQYF. DNA of the CDR3: TGTGCCAGCGCGACACAGGGGGCAAGAAGCGAGCAGTACTTC.

The chain is built from TRBV7-2 and TRBJ2-1, with 7 nucleotides matching TRBD2. Trimming removed 2 bases from V and 0 bases from J; junction bases left unmatched: 1. This CDR3 has 15 residues. CDR1 is SGHTA and CDR2 is FQGNSA in the germline V gene. The CDR3 nucleotides read TGTGCCAGCAGCTTATCTAGCGGCTCCTACAATGAGCAGTTCTTC. Translated: CASSLSSGSYNEQFF.

This clonotype has at least ten counts. This chain links TRBV7-2 with TRBJ1-1; D is perhaps TRBD1 (5 bases). From germline, CDR1 is SGHTA and CDR2 FQGNSA. The CDR3 consists of 15 residues. With 5 bases removed from V and 1 base from J, the gap between germline ends came to 14 bases. CDR3 sequence reads: CASSNLQDSNTEAFF. As DNA, the CDR3 is TGTGCCAGCAGCAACCTACAGGATTCGAACACTGAAGCTTTCTTT.

A few counts support this clonotype. The chain recombines TRBV10-3 with TRBJ2-2; TRBD1 matches 10 bases. CDR1 is ENHRY and CDR2 is SYGVKD in the germline V gene. Germline trimming cut 2 bases from V and 4 bases from J; bases unmatched to any gene: 4. There are 16 residues in the CDR3. The chain's CDR3 is CAISEPGQGPTGELFF. The DNA for the CDR3 is TGTGCCATCAGTGAGCCGGGACAGGGGCCCACCGGGGAGCTGTTTTTT.

This clonotype was observed a few times. The chain links TRBV15 to TRBJ2-1; tentative D call: TRBD1 (6 bases). Germline V CDR1 and CDR2: LNHNV, YYDKDF (reference sequence). The CDR3 sequence is 15 residues long. Trimming removed 5 bases from V and 0 bases from J, with 11 bases in between. CDR3 coding DNA: TGTGCCACCAGCCCCTACAGGGTCTCCTACAATGAGCAGTTCTTC. It specifies CATSPYRVSYNEQFF.

This clonotype has just one count. One base away lies a much larger clone, so this may be a sequencing read error. This sequence joins TRBV27 and TRBJ2-2; weak D call: TRBD1 (6 bases). CDR1 is MNHEY and CDR2 is SMNVEV in the germline V gene (reference sequence). The CDR3 has 14 amino acids. In DNA form, the CDR3 reads TGTGCCAGGAGTTGGGGGCAAGGCCCCGGGGAGCTGTTTTTT. Protein product: CARSWGQGPGELFF.

This clonotype showed up just a few times. This chain links TRBV7-9 with TRBJ2-7, with no clear D. The CDR3 is 13 amino acids. The germline CDR1 and CDR2 sequences are SEHNR and FQNEAQ (reference sequence). The V gene lost 6 bases and the J gene lost 0 bases, with 9 bases spanning the gap. CDR3 loop: CASSSGHSYEQYF. The CDR3 region has the DNA TGTGCCAGCAGTTCCGGCCACTCCTACGAGCAGTACTTC.

This clonotype turned up a few times. The chain couples TRBV29-1 to TRBJ2-1; D is uncertain. V was clipped by 5 bases and J by 7 bases, with 12 bases between them. Per the germline V gene, CDR1 is SQVTM and CDR2 is ANQGSEA. The CDR3 runs to 12 residues. CDR3: CSVRRFGNEQFF. CDR3 DNA: TGCAGCGTTCGCCGGTTCGGAAATGAGCAGTTCTTC.